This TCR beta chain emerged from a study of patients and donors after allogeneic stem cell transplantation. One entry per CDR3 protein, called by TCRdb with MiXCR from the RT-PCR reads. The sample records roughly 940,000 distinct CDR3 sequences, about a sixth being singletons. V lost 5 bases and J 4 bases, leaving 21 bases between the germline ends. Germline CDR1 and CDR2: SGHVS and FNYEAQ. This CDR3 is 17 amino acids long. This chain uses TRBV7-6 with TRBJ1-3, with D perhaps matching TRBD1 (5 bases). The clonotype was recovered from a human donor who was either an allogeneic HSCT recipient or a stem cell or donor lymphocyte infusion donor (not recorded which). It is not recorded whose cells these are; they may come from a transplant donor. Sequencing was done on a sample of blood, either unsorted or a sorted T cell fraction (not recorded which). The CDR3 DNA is TGTGCCAGCAGCCATACGCGGGGGGAGGCTTTAGGAAACACCATATATTTT. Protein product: CASSHTRGEALGNTIYF.